This paragraph covers one TCR beta chain sequence. Its target is unknown. TCRdb's table, derived via immunoSEQ multiplex PCR, lists solely in-frame clones and lacks some. The repertoire holds approximately 60,000 clones, with 80% to 90% as singletons. These data originate in a study of graft-versus-host responses after intestinal transplantation. Study-level information: In this cohort, recipients had multivisceral, liver-intestinal, or isolated intestinal transplants. The study gave all recipients anti-thymocyte globulin induction, then tacrolimus and steroids for 2 to 3 years.

General study points: Among recipient marrow samples, GvH clones were found; some appeared first in ileum or blood. Early post-transplant HvG declines were associated with peak circulating GvH clone levels.

This sequence originates from a human patient who received an intestinal transplant, so some T cells may come from the graft donor. Sequenced material: PBMCs, taken 26 days after transplant.

The CDR3 spells CASSPGTGTYEQYF. CDR3 nucleotide sequence: TGCGCCAGCAGTCCCGGGACAGGGACCTACGAGCAGTACTTC. The rearrangement uses TRBV5-1 and TRBJ2-7; 9 bases fit TRBD1. Germline CDR1 SGHRS, CDR2 YFSETQ. V shed 5 bases, J shed 2 bases, and the junction held 5 bases outside the gene matches. The CDR3 contains 14 residues.